This T cell receptor (beta chain) was recorded in a study of blood T cell repertoires in COVID-19. Study information: Researchers got acute and convalescent COVID-19 samples from the United States, Italy and Spain. The cDNA or gDNA used as material had been derived from T cells, B-cell-depleted T cells, or PBMCs.

Original data processing: The authors estimated nucleated cell counts from reference gene primer amplification. Clones were read by immunoSEQ multiplex PCR, and TCRdb kept only the in-frame ones, dropping some. The DNA was the basis for D and trimming; V, J and clone size are from that table. The profile shows fewer than 450,000 clones, under 95% of them singletons. V lost 2 bases and J lost 8, with 15 bases in between. Germline CDR1 reads GTSNPN; CDR2 reads SVGIG (reference sequence). The CDR3 is 14 residues long. Sequencing was performed on peripheral blood. The source of this sequence is a woman under 30 who had recovered from COVID-19. The rearrangement links TRBV30 to TRBJ1-4, with D possibly matching TRBD1 (6 bases). The CDR3 DNA sequence: TGTGCCTGGAGTTGGTCAGGGGATTTGGAAAAACTGTTTTTT. Amino acid sequence: CAWSWSGDLEKLFF.